This TCR beta chain was identified in a study of blood T cells in healthy people across ages. The use of a sample-barcoded 5' primer and a J-beta primer mix characterized a second PCR of about 6 to 12 cycles. TCRdb ran MiXCR on the 5' RACE reads and lists one entry per CDR3 protein. This repertoire shows around 1,000,000 distinct CDR3 sequences, almost 25% found once; its top ten account for about 0.69%. Every donor provided roughly 10 milliliters of peripheral blood. These data are also associated with another study on T cells of mothers and their children. As reported in that work: Sample barcodes plus 2-4 random nucleotides came from the M1S primer.

The clonotype was recovered from a girl under 10 years old in good health. Sequencing was performed on blood.

Here the CDR3 DNA reads TGTGCCAGCAGCTCCGGACGGGGGACCCTCACTGAAGCTTTCTTT. Translation gives CASSSGRGTLTEAFF. V usage is TRBV7-8 and J usage is TRBJ1-1, with D perhaps matching TRBD1 (5 bases). CDR3 length: 15 amino acids. CDR1 SGHVS and CDR2 FQNEAQ come from the germline V gene. Deletions cut 4 bases from V and 4 bases from J, with 16 bases between.